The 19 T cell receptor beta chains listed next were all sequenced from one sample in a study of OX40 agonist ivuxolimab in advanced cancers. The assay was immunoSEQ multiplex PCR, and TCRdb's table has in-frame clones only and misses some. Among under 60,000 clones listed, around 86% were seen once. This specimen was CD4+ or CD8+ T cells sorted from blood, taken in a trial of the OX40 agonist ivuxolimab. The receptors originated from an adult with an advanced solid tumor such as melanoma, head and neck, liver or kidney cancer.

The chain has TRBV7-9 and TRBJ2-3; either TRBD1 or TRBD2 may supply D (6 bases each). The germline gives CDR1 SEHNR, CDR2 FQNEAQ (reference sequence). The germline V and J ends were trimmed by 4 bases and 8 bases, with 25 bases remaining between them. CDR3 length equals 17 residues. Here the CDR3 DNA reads TGTGCCAGCAGCTCAATTAGCGGTACGGGGACAATTCGTACGCAGTATTTT. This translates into CASSSISGTGTIRTQYF. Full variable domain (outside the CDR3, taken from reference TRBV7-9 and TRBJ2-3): DTGVSQNPRHKITKRGQNVTFRCDPISEHNRLYWYRQTLGQGPEFLTYFQNEAQLEKSRLLSDRFSAERPKGSFSTLEIQRTEQGDSAMYLCASSSISGTGTIRTQYFGPGTRLTVL.

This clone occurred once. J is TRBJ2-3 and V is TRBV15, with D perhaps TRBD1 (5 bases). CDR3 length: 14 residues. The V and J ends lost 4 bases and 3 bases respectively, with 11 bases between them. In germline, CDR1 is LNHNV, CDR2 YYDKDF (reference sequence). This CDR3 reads CATSTAGITDTQYF. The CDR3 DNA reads TGTGCCACCAGCACCGCAGGGATAACAGATACGCAGTATTTT.

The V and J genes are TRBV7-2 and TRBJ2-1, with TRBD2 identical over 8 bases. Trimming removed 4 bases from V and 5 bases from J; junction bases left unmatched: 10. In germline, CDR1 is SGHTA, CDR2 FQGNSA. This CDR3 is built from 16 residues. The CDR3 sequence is CASSSSRREVDNEQFF. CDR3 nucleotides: TGTGCCAGCAGCTCCTCCAGGCGGGAGGTCGACAATGAGCAGTTCTTC.

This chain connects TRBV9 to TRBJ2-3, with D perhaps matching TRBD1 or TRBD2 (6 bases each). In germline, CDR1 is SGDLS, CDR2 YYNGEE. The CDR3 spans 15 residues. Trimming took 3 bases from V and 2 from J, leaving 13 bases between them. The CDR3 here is CASSAQGGLTDTQYF. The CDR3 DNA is TGTGCCAGCAGCGCACAGGGAGGCCTCACAGATACGCAGTATTTT.

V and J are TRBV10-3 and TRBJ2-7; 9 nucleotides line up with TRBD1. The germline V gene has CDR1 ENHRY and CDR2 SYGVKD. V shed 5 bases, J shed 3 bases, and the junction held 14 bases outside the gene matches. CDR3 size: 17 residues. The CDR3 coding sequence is TGTGCCATCAGTAGGCGGACAGGGGATTACAAGGACTACGAGCAGTACTTC. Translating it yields CAISRRTGDYKDYEQYF.

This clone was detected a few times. Written as DNA, the CDR3 is TGTGCCACCAGAGGGAGCACTGAAGCTTTCTTT. It is translated as CATRGSTEAFF. The chain joins TRBV27 to TRBJ1-1, with unresolved D. V was shortened by 10 bases and J by 4 bases, with 10 bases between the two germline ends. CDR1 and CDR2 from the germline V gene are MNHEY and SMNVEV (reference sequence). There are 11 residues in the CDR3.

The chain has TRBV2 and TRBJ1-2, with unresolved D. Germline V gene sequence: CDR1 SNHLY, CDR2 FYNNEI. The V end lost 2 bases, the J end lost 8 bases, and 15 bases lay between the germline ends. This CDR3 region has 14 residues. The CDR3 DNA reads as TGTGCCAGCAGTGAAAGGGTAGCGTTTTCGGGCTACACCTTC. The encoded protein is CASSERVAFSGYTF.

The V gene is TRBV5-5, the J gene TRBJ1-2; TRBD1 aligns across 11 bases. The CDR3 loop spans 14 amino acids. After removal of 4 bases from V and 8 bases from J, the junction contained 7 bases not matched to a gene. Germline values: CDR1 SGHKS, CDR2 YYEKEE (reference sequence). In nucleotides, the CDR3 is TGTGCCAGCAGCGCCCGGGACAGGGGGGACGGCTACACCTTC. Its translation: CASSARDRGDGYTF.

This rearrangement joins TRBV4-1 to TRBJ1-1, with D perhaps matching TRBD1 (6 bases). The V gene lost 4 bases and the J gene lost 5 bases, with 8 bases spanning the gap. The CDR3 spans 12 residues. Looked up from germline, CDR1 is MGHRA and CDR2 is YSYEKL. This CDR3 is CASSPRGTEAFF. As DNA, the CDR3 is TGCGCCAGCAGCCCCAGGGGAACTGAAGCTTTCTTT.

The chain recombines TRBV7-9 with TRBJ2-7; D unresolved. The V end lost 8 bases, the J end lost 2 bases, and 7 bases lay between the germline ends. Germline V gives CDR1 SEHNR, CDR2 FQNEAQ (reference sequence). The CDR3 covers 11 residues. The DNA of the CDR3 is TGTGCCAGCGGCCCTGCCTACGAGCAGTACTTC. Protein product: CASGPAYEQYF.

CDR3 nucleotides: TGTGCCAGCAGCACGGTGGGGACTAGCGGGATTCTGGAGCTGTTTTTT. Protein sequence: CASSTVGTSGILELFF. The V and J genes are TRBV7-8 and TRBJ2-2; 13 bases agree with TRBD2. This CDR3 region has 16 residues. J was trimmed by 10 bases and V by 5 bases; bases with no gene match: 10. CDR1 and CDR2 (germline): SGHVS, FQNEAQ. Filled out from reference TRBV7-8 and TRBJ2-2, the complete variable domain reads GAGVSQSPRYKVAKRGQDVALRCDPISGHVSLFWYQQALGQGPEFLTYFQNEAQLDKSGLPSDRFFAERPEGSVSTLKIQRTQQEDSAVYLCASSTVGTSGILELFFGEGSRLTVL.

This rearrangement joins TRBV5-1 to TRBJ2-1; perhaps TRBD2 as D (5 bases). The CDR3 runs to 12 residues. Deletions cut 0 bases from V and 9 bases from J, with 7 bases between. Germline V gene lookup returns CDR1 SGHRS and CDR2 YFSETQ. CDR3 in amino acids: CASSLAGSEQFF. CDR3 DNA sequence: TGCGCCAGCAGCTTGGCGGGGAGTGAGCAGTTCTTC.

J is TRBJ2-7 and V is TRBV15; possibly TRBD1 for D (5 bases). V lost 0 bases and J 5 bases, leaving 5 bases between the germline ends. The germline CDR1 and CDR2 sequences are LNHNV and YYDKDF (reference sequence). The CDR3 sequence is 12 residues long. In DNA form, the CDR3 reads TGTGCCACCAGCAGAGAGGGGCACGAGCAGTACTTC. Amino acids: CATSREGHEQYF.

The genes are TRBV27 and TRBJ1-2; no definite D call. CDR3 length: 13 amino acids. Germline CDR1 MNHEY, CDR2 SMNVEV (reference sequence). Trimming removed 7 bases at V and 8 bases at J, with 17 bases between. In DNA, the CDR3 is TGTGCCAGCAAGGACCGTCAATATGGGGGCTACACCTTC. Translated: CASKDRQYGGYTF.

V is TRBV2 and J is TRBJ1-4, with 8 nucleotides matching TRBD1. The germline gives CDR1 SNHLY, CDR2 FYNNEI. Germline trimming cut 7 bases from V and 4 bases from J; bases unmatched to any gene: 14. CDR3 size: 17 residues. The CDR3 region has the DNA TGTGCCAGCAAACACAAAAGGGGACAGGTCATTAATGAAAAACTGTTTTTT. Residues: CASKHKRGQVINEKLFF.

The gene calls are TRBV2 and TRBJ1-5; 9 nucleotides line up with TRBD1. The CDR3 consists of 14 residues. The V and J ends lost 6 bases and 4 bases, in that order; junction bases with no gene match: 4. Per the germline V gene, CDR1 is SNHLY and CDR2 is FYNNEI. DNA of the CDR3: TGTGCCAGCAGAGGACAGGGGATAAATCAGCCCCAGCATTTT. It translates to CASRGQGINQPQHF.

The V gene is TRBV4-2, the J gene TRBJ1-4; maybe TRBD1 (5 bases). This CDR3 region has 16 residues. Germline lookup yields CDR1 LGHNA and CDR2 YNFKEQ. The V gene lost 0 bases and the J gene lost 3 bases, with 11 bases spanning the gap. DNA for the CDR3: TGTGCCAGCAGCCAAGACAGGGTTCTGGCTAATGAAAAACTGTTTTTT. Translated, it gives CASSQDRVLANEKLFF.

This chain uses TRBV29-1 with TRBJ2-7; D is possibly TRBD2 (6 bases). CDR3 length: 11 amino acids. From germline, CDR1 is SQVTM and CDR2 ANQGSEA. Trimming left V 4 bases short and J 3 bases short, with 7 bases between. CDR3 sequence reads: CSVGTNYEQYF. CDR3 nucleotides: TGCAGCGTTGGGACTAACTACGAGCAGTACTTC.

The CDR3 protein is CASSPQDRREEKLFF. The CDR3 nucleotides read TGTGCCAGCTCACCACAGGACAGGAGGGAAGAAAAACTGTTTTTT. This chain uses TRBV18 with TRBJ1-4; 7 nucleotides align to TRBD1. The CDR3 length is 15 residues. The J segment lost 8 bases and the V segment lost 1 base, leaving 7 bases of the junction unmatched. Germline values: CDR1 KGHSH, CDR2 LQKENI.